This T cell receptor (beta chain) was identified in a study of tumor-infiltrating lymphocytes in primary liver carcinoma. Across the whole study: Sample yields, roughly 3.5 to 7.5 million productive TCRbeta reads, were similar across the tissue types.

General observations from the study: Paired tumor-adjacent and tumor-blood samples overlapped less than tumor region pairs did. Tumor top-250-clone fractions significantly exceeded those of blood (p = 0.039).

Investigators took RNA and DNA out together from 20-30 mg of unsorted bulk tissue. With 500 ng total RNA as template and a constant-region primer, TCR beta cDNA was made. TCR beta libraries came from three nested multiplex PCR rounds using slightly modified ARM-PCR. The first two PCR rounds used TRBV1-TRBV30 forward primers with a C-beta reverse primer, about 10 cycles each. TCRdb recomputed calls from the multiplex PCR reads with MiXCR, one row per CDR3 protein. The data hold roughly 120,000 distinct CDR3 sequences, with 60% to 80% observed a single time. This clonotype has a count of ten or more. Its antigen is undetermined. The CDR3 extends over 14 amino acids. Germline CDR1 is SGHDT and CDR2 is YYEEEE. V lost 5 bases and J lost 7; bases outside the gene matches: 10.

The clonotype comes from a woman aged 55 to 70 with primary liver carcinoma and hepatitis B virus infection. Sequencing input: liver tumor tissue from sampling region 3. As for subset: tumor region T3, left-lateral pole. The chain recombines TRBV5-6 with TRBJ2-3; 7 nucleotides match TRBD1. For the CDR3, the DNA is TGTGCCAGCAGTCGCCGACAGGGTGGTAATACGCAGTATTTT. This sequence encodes CASSRRQGGNTQYF. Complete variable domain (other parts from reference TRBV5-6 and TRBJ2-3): DAGVTQSPTHLIKTRGQQVTLRCSPKSGHDTVSWYQQALGQGPQFIFQYYEEEERQRGNFPDRFSGHQFPNYSSELNVNALLLGDSALYLCASSRRQGGNTQYFGPGTRLTVL.